This note documents a single T cell receptor (beta chain) sequence. Its antigen is still unknown. This record comes from a study of response to subunit inactivated influenza vaccine. Germline loops: CDR1 DFQATT, CDR2 SNEGSKA (reference sequence). V lost 3 bases and J lost 0, with 9 bases in between. The CDR3 totals 14 residues. TCRdb recomputed calls from the RT-PCR reads with MiXCR, one row per CDR3 protein. The sample has more than 450,000 distinct CDR3 sequences; around 10% are singletons. Study conclusions and caveats: The authors suggested that every seasonal influenza vaccination recruits few new T cells.

The data were also submitted as part of a second study, on T cells expressing NK-cell markers. That source notes: The authors generated TCR beta cDNA through 5'RACE template switching with UMIs. It was from sorted CD3+CD56+NKG2C+, CD3+CD56+NKG2C- and CD3+CD56-NKG2C+ T cells that TCR beta repertoires came. Restriction of sorting to alpha-beta TCR T cells was accomplished in several experiments using an anti-gamma-delta TCR antibody.

The chain recombines TRBV20-1 with TRBJ2-1; D is ambiguous. The receptor's source is a man aged 50 to 60 who received an inactivated influenza vaccine. Sample: PBMCs from blood, taken on the day of vaccination. The CDR3 DNA reads TGCAGTGCTAGCGGCCAGGACTCCTACAATGAGCAGTTCTTC. Translation: CSASGQDSYNEQFF.